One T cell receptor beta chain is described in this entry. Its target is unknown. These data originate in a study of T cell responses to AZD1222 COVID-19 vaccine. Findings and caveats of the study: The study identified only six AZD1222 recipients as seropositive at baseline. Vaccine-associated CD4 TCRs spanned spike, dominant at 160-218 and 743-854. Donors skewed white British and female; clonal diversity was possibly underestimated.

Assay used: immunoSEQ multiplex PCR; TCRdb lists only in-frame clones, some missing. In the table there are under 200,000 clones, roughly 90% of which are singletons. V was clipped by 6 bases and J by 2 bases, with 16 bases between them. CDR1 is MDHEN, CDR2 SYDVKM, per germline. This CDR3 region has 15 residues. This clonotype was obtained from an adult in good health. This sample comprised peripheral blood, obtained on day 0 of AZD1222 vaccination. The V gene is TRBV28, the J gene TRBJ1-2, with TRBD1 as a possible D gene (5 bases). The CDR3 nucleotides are TGTGCCAGCAGGTCGGGGGGAGGTTTAAACTATGGCTACACCTTC. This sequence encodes CASRSGGGLNYGYTF.